This T cell receptor beta chain was captured by sequencing in a study of blood T cells in healthy people across ages. A second PCR of 7 to 11 cycles used a sample-barcoded 5' primer and a J-beta primer mix. TCRdb passed the 5' RACE reads through MiXCR, listing each CDR3 protein once. The repertoire holds hundreds of thousands of distinct CDR3 sequences, roughly 56% seen once, with roughly 26% in the top ten. This clonotype was detected a few times. The antigen remains undetermined. General study points: Diversity estimated from one million T cells was considered an underestimate.

Sequenced input: blood. This clonotype was obtained from a middle-aged man in good health.

The CDR3 DNA follows: TGTGCCATCAAAATAAGCGGGACTACGTCTTTAGGCACAGATACGCAGTATTTT. It encodes CAIKISGTTSLGTDTQYF. The V call is TRBV10-3, the J call TRBJ2-3, with 7 bases identical to TRBD2. CDR1 is ENHRY, CDR2 SYGVKD, per germline. Trimming removed 7 bases from V and 1 base from J; junction bases left unmatched: 17. The CDR3 is 18 residues long.